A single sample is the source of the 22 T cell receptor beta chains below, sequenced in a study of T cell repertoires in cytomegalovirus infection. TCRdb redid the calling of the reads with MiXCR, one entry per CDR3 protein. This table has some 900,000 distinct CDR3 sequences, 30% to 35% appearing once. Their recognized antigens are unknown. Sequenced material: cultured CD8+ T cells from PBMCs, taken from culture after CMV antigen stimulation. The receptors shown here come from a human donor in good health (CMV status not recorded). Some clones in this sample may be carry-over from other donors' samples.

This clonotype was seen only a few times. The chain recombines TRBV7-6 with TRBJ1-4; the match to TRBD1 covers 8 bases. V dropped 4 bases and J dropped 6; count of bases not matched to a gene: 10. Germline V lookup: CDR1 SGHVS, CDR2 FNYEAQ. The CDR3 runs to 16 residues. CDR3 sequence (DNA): TGTGCCAGCAGCTCCACCCGACAGGGGCGGGATGAAAAACTGTTTTTT. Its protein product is CASSSTRQGRDEKLFF.

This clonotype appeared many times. CDR3 bases: TGTGCCAGCAGCTCAGACAGTCTACCGGGACCGCAAGAGACCCAGTACTTC. The encoded protein is CASSSDSLPGPQETQYF. The chain carries TRBV7-9 and TRBJ2-5, with D perhaps being TRBD1 or TRBD2 (5 bases each). V lost 4 bases to trimming and J lost 2 bases, with 20 bases between them. The CDR3 runs to 17 residues. Looked up from germline, CDR1 is SEHNR and CDR2 is FQNEAQ (reference sequence).

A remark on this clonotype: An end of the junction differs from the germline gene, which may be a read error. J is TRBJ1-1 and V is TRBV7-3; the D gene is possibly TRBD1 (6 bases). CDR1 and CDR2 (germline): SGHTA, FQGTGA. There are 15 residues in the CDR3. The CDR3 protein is CASSPLGGPNTEDFF. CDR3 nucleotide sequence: TGTGCCAGCAGTCCCCTTGGGGGCCCGAACACTGAAGATTTCTTT.

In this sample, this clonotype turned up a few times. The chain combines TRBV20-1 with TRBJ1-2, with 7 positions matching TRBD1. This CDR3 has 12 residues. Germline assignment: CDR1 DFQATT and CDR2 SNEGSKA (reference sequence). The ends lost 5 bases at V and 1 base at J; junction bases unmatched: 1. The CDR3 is CSAGDSNYGYTF. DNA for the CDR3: TGCAGTGCTGGGGACAGTAACTATGGCTACACCTTC.

The CDR3 sequence is CASSAPTGDDEAFF. Here the CDR3 DNA reads TGTGCCAGCAGCGCTCCGACAGGGGATGATGAAGCTTTCTTT. The chain has TRBV7-9 and TRBJ1-1; 8 positions agree with TRBD1. The CDR3 runs 14 residues. V gave up 5 bases and J gave up 7 bases; unmatched junction bases: 9. Germline V gives CDR1 SEHNR, CDR2 FQNEAQ (reference sequence). The whole variable domain, filled in from reference TRBV7-9 and TRBJ1-1, reads DTGVSQNPRHKITKRGQNVTFRCDPISEHNRLYWYRQTLGQGPEFLTYFQNEAQLEKSRLLSDRFSAERPKGSFSTLEIQRTEQGDSAMYLCASSAPTGDDEAFFGQGTRLTVV.

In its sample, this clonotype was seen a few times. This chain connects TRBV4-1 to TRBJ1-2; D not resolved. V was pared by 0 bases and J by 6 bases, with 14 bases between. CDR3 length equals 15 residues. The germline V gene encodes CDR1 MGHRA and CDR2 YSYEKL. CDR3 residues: CASSQEPGGGDGYTF. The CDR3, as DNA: TGCGCCAGCAGCCAAGAGCCGGGAGGTGGCGATGGCTACACCTTC.

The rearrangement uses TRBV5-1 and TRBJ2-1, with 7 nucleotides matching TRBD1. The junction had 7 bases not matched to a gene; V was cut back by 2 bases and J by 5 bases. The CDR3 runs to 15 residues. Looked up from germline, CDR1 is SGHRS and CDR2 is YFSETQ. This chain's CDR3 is CASSLLPGQHNEQFF. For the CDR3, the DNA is TGCGCCAGCAGCTTACTACCGGGACAGCACAATGAGCAGTTCTTC. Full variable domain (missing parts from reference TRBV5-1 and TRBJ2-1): KAGVTQTPRYLIKTRGQQVTLSCSPISGHRSVSWYQQTPGQGLQFLFEYFSETQRNKGNFPGRFSGRQFSNSRSEMNVSTLELGDSALYLCASSLLPGQHNEQFFGPGTRLTVL.

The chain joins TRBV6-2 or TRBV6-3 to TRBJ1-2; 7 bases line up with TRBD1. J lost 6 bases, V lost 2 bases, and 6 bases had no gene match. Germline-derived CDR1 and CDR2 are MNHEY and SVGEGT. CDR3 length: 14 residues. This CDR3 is CASSYPGGTDGYTF. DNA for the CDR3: TGTGCCAGCAGTTACCCAGGGGGTACTGATGGCTACACCTTC.

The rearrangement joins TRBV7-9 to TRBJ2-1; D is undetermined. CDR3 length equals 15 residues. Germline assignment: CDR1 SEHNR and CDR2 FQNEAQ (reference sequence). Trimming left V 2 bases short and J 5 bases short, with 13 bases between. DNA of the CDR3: TGTGCCAGCAGCTTAATTATCGGGTTCCACAATGAGCAGTTCTTC. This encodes CASSLIIGFHNEQFF. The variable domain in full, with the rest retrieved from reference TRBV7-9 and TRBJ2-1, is DTGVSQNPRHKITKRGQNVTFRCDPISEHNRLYWYRQTLGQGPEFLTYFQNEAQLEKSRLLSDRFSAERPKGSFSTLEIQRTEQGDSAMYLCASSLIIGFHNEQFFGPGTRLTVL.

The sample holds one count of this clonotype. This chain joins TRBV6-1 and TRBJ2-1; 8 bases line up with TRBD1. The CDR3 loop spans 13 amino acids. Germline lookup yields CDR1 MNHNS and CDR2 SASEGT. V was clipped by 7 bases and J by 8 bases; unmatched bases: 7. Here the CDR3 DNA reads TGTGCCAGCATTGGGACAGGACCGCATGAGCAGTTCTTC. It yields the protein CASIGTGPHEQFF.

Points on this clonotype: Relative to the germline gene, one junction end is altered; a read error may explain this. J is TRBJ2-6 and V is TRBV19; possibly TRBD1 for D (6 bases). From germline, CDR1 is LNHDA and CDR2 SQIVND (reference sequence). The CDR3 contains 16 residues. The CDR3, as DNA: TGTGCCAGTAGCGACAGGCCACCCTCTGGGACCAACGTCCTGACTTTC. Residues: CASSDRPPSGTNVLTF.

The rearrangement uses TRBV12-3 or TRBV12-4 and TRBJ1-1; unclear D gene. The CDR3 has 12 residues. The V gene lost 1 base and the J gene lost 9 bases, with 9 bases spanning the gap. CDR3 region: CASSLGIWKAFF. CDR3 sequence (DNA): TGTGCCAGCAGTTTAGGGATCTGGAAAGCTTTCTTT.

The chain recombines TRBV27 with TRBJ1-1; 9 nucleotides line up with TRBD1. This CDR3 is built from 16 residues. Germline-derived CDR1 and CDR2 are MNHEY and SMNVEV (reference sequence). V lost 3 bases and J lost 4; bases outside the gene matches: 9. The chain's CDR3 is CASSLGQGLRGTEAFF. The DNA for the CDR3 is TGTGCCAGCAGTTTGGGACAGGGACTCAGGGGCACTGAAGCTTTCTTT.

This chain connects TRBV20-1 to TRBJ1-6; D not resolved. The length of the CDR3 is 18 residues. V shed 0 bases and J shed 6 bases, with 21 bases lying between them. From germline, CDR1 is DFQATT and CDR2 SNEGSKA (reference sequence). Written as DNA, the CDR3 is TGCAGTGCTAGAGATGTGGCAGGTCCCCGCTCGTTTAATTCACCCCTCCACTTT. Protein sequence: CSARDVAGPRSFNSPLHF.

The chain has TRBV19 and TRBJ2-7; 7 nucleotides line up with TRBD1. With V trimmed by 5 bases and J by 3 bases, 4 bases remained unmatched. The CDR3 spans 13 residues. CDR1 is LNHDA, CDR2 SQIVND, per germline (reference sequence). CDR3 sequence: CASSFDRDYEQYF. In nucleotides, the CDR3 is TGTGCCAGTAGTTTTGACAGGGACTACGAGCAGTACTTC.

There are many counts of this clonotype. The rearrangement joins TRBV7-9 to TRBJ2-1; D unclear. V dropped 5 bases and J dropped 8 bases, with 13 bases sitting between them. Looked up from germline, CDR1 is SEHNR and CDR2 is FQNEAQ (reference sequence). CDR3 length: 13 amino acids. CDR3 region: CASSPWGTDEQFF. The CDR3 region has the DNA TGTGCCAGCAGCCCATGGGGTACGGATGAGCAGTTCTTC.

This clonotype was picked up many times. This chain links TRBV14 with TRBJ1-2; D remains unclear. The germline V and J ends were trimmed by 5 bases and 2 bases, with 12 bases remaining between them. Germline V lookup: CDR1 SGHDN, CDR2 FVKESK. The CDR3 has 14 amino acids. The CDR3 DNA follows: TGTGCCAGCAGCGCTCAAGTGGGCAACTATGGCTACACCTTC. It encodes CASSAQVGNYGYTF. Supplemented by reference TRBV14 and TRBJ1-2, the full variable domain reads EAGVTQFPSHSVIEKGQTVTLRCDPISGHDNLYWYRRVMGKEIKFLLHFVKESKQDESGMPNNRFLAERTGGTYSTLKVQPAELEDSGVYFCASSAQVGNYGYTFGSGTRLTVV.

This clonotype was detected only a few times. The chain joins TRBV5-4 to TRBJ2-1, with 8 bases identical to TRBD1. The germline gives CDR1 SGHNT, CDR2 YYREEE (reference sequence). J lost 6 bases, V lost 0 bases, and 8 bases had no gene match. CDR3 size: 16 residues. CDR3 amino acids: CASSLVGTGFVNEQFF. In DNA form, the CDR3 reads TGTGCCAGCAGCTTGGTCGGGACAGGATTCGTCAATGAGCAGTTCTTC.

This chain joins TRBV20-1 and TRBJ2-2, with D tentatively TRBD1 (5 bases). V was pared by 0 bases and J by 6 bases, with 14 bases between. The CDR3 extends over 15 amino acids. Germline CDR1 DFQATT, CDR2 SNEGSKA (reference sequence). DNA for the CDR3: TGCAGTGCTAGAGATAGGACAAAGGGATCCGGGGAGCTGTTTTTT. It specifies CSARDRTKGSGELFF.

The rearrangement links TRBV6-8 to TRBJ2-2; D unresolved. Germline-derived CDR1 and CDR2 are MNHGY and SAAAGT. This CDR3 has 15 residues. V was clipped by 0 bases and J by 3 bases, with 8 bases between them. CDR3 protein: CASSYSGPDTGELFF. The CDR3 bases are TGTGCCAGCAGTTACTCGGGCCCGGACACCGGGGAGCTGTTTTTT.

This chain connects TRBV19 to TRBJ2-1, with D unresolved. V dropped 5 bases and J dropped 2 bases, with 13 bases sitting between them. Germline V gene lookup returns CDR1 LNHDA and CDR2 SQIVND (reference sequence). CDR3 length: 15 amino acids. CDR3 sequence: CASSSTPGAYNEQFF. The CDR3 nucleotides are TGTGCCAGTAGTTCTACGCCAGGAGCCTACAATGAGCAGTTCTTC.

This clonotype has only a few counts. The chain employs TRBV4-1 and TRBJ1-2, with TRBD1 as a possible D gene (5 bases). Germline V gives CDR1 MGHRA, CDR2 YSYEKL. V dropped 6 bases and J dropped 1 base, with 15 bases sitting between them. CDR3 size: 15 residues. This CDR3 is CASSSAQGDNYGYTF. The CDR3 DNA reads TGCGCCAGCAGTTCCGCTCAGGGAGATAACTATGGCTACACCTTC.